This paragraph reports one T cell receptor beta chain. One Seattle source followed patients from active infection through their disease course. Germline assignment: CDR1 MNHEY and CDR2 SMNVEV (reference sequence). Trimming removed 3 bases from V and 9 bases from J, with 18 bases in between. This CDR3 has 15 amino acids. This entry is derived from a study of blood T cell repertoires in COVID-19. Study background: Both acute and convalescent COVID-19 samples were obtained from the United States, Italy and Spain. T cells, B-cell-depleted T cells, or PBMCs supplied cDNA or gDNA.

As processed by the authors: Quantification of nucleated cells was approximated via reference gene primer amplification. Clones were sequenced by immunoSEQ multiplex PCR, and TCRdb holds only the in-frame ones, with some missing. The V and J calls and clone size were taken over from that table, and D and trimming were inferred from the DNA. The sample contains 250,000 to 300,000 clones, 88% of which appear only once. The J gene is TRBJ2-1, the V gene TRBV27, with a tentative D call TRBD1 (6 bases). Source material: peripheral blood. This clonotype was sampled from a woman aged 25 to 39 with COVID-19, enrolled during active disease. CDR3 DNA: TGTGCCAGCAGTTTTAAACTAGGGGGTTACGGTGAGCAGTTCTTC. Encoded protein: CASSFKLGGYGEQFF.